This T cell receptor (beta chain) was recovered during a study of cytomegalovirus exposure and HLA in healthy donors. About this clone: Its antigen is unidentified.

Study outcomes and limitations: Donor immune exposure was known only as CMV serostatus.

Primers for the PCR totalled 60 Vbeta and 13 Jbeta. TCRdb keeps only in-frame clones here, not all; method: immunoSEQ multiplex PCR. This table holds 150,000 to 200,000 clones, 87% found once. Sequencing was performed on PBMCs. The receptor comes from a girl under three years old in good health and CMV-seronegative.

The CDR3, as DNA: TGTGCCAGCAGCAAACGCGGAACGAGGAATGAGCAGTTCTTC. Translation: CASSKRGTRNEQFF. The rearrangement joins TRBV21-1 to TRBJ2-1; the DNA was not used to check the table's D call, TRBD2. TRBV21-1 is recorded as a pseudogene. The CDR3 totals 14 residues.